This TCR beta chain is from a study of CD8 T cells in ankylosing spondylitis. Whole-study results and caveats: Earlier literature documents some of the motif variants in reactive arthritis synovial fluid and blood. A TCR beta motif of under 10 highly homologous variants appeared characteristic of ankylosing spondylitis blood.

This clonotype has ten or more counts. Its matching antigen is unknown. A quantitative 5'-RACE method, one with molecular barcodes, was used to make TCR beta libraries. TCRdb ran MiXCR on the 5' RACE reads and lists one entry per CDR3 protein. The table has more than 650,000 distinct CDR3 sequences, around 11% seen once. The CDR3 has 12 amino acids. Germline loops: CDR1 MNHEY, CDR2 SVGAGI. V lost 5 bases, J lost 4 bases, and 8 bases lay in between. Sequencing was performed on blood, either unsorted or a sorted T cell fraction (not recorded which). This sequence originates from a male donor with ankylosing spondylitis. The gene calls are TRBV6-5 and TRBJ2-5, with D unresolved. CDR3 sequence (DNA): TGTGCCAGCAGTGACCCAACAGAGACCCAGTACTTC. It specifies CASSDPTETQYF.